Listed below are T cell receptor beta chains from one sample, sequenced in a study of blood T cell repertoires in COVID-19. The repertoire was sequenced with immunoSEQ multiplex PCR; TCRdb's copy has only in-frame clones and lacks some. The table records about 280,000 clones, more than 75% of them present only once. Sequences were obtained from peripheral blood. The receptors derive from a woman younger than 45 who had recovered from COVID-19. Both conserved end residues are part of each CDR3. The order of the fields is clone size, J gene, D gene, V gene, CDR3 protein, CDR3 DNA. A D gene is named only where the DNA matches it firmly. The size field is filled for only some rows; it gives once, few, many or a size class.

>few|TRBJ2-3|TRBD1|TRBV25-1
CASSEGGMWDRTDTQYF
TGTGCCAGCAGTGAAGGGGGAATGTGGGACAGAACAGATACGCAGTATTTT
>.|TRBJ1-4|.|TRBV4-3
CASSQDYLGQSGVEKLFF
TGCGCCAGCAGCCAAGATTATCTGGGGCAGTCCGGCGTTGAAAAACTGTTTTTT
>.|TRBJ2-2|.|TRBV12-5
CASGPLNTGELFF
TGTGCTAGTGGCCCTCTGAACACCGGGGAGCTGTTTTTT
>.|TRBJ2-3|.|TRBV29-1
CSVEAQSVTDTQYF
TGCAGCGTTGAGGCCCAGAGCGTCACAGATACGCAGTATTTT
>once|TRBJ2-7|TRBD2|TRBV6-5
CASSRSLAASYEQYF
TGTGCCAGCAGTCGAAGTCTAGCGGCCTCCTACGAGCAGTACTTC
>.|TRBJ1-6|.|TRBV4-1
CASSQTSSYNSPLHF
TGCGCCAGCAGCCAAACAAGCTCCTATAATTCACCCCTCCACTTT
>many|TRBJ1-1|.|TRBV11-2
CASSLDEAGRAFF
TGTGCCAGCAGCTTAGATGAGGCAGGGAGGGCTTTCTTT
>.|TRBJ1-5|.|TRBV5-8
CASTKGQSHQPQHF
TGTGCCAGCACCAAGGGGCAGTCCCATCAGCCCCAGCATTTT
>.|TRBJ1-1|TRBD1|TRBV19
CASSTFDRGQGSVTEAFF
TGTGCCAGTAGTACCTTCGACAGGGGGCAAGGTTCGGTCACTGAAGCTTTCTTT
>.|TRBJ1-1|.|TRBV6-5
CASSYQGLMNTEAFF
TGTGCCAGCAGTTATCAGGGACTGATGAACACTGAAGCTTTCTTT
>few|TRBJ2-3|TRBD2|TRBV7-8
CASSLSFGAGGPPDTQYF
TGTGCCAGCAGCTTAAGCTTCGGGGCGGGAGGGCCCCCTGATACGCAGTATTTT
>.|TRBJ1-1|TRBD1|TRBV28
CASAGGYTEAFF
TGTGCCAGCGCAGGGGGCTACACTGAAGCTTTCTTT
>once|TRBJ1-5|.|TRBV19
CASSIIKHSNQPQHF
TGTGCCAGTAGTATAATCAAGCATAGCAATCAGCCCCAGCATTTT
>.|TRBJ2-2|TRBD2|TRBV30
CAWTSGVPGELFF
TGTGCCTGGACAAGCGGGGTGCCTGGGGAGCTGTTTTTT
>.|TRBJ2-5|TRBD1|TRBV2
CASSGGAETQYF
TGTGCCAGCTCAGGGGGCGCCGAGACCCAGTACTTC
>.|TRBJ2-6|.|TRBV2
CASANRANVLTF
TGTGCCAGCGCTAATCGGGCCAACGTCCTGACTTTC
>.|TRBJ2-3|.|TRBV7-9
CASSSTGKGTDTQYF
TGTGCCAGCAGCTCGACGGGGAAGGGCACAGATACGCAGTATTTT
>.|TRBJ1-5|.|TRBV28
CASSSLRPQHF
TGTGCCAGCAGTTCCCTCAGGCCCCAGCATTTT
>.|TRBJ2-1|.|TRBV6-5
CASSYQTRFNEQFF
TGTGCCAGCAGTTACCAAACTAGATTCAATGAGCAGTTCTTC
>.|TRBJ1-2|.|TRBV5-1
CASSLAATALYGYTF
TGCGCCAGCAGCTTGGCCGCGACAGCACTTTATGGCTACACCTTC
>once|TRBJ2-7|.|TRBV3-1/TRBV3-2
CASSQDRDTYEQYF
TGTGCCAGCAGCCAAGATAGGGACACCTACGAGCAGTACTTC
>.|TRBJ1-2|TRBD1|TRBV5-4
CASSLTGANGYTF
TGTGCCAGCAGCTTGACAGGGGCTAACGGCTACACCTTC
>.|TRBJ1-1|.|TRBV2
CASSEAGRAFF
TGTGCCAGCAGTGAAGCGGGGCGGGCTTTCTTT
>.|TRBJ1-1|.|TRBV19
CARTPNTEAFF
TGTGCCAGGACACCCAACACTGAAGCTTTCTTT